This TCR beta chain is drawn from a study of cytomegalovirus exposure and HLA in healthy donors. The CDR3 loop spans 11 amino acids. Germline V gene lookup returns CDR1 MNHEY and CDR2 SVGAGI. V lost 5 bases and J lost 10, with 9 bases in between. PCR involved 60 Vbeta and 13 Jbeta primers. TCRdb keeps only in-frame clones here, not all; method: immunoSEQ multiplex PCR. Of about 140,000 clones in the sample, roughly 80% were seen once. Whole-study findings and limits: In a later analysis, parvovirus B19, influenza, CMV and Epstein-Barr virus appeared linked to several top co-occurrence clusters.

This clone was counted once. What it recognizes is unknown. The chain joins TRBV6-5 to TRBJ2-1; a weak D match, TRBD2 (6 bases). Sequencing used PBMCs. The sequence came from a man aged 40-55 years in good health and CMV-seronegative. CDR3 in amino acids: CASSPGREQFF. The CDR3 coding sequence is TGTGCCAGCAGTCCGGGGAGGGAGCAGTTCTTC.